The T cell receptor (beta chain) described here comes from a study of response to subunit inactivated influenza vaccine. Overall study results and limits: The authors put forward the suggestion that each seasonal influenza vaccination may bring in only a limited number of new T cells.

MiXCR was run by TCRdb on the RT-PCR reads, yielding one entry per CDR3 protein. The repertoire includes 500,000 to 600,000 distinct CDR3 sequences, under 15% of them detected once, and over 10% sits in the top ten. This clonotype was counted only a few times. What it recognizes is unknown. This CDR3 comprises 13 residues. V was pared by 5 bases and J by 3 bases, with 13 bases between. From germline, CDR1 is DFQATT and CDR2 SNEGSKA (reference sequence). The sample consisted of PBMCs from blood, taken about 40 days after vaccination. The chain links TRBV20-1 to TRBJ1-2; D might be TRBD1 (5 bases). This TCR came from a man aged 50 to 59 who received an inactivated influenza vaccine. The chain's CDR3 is CSAAPDRYYGYTF. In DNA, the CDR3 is TGCAGTGCTGCGCCCGACAGATACTATGGCTACACCTTC.